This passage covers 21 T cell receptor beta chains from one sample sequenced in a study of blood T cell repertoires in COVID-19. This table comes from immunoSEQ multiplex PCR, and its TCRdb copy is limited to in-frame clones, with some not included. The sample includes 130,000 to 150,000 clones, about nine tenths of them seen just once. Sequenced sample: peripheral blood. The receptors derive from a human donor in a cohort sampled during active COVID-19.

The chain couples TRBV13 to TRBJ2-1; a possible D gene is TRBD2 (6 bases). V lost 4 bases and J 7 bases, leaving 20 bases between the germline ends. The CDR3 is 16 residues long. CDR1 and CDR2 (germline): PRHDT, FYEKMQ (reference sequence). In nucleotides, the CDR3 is TGTGCCAGCAGCTCCCTGGGGGACGGGAGTCAGAATGAGCAGTTCTTC. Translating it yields CASSSLGDGSQNEQFF.

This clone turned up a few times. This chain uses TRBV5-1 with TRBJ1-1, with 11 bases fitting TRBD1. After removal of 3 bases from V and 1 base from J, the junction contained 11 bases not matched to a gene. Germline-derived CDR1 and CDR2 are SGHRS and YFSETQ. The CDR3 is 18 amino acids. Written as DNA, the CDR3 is TGCGCCAGCAGCTACAGCCCCGGCGGGACAGGGGGGAACACTGAAGCTTTCTTT. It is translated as CASSYSPGGTGGNTEAFF.

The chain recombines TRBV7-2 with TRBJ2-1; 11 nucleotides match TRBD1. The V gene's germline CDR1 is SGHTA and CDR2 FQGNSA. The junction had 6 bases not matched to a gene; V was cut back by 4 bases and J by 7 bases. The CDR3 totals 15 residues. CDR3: CASSSGTGGRNEQFF. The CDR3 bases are TGTGCCAGCAGCTCTGGGACAGGGGGTAGGAATGAGCAGTTCTTC.

CDR3 in DNA: TGTGCCAGCAGCTTAGCCCTCGGAAACACCATATATTTT. It translates to CASSLALGNTIYF. The V gene is TRBV7-9, the J gene TRBJ1-3; D gene unclear. Germline CDR1 is SEHNR and CDR2 is FQNEAQ (reference sequence). CDR3 length: 13 amino acids. The germline V and J ends were trimmed by 0 bases and 4 bases, with 4 bases remaining between them.

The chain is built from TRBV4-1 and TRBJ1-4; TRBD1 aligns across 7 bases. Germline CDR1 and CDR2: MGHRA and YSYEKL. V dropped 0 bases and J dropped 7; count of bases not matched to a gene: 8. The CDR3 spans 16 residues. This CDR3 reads CASSQERGTAVEKLFF. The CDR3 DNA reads TGCGCCAGCAGCCAAGAAAGGGGGACAGCCGTTGAAAAACTGTTTTTT.

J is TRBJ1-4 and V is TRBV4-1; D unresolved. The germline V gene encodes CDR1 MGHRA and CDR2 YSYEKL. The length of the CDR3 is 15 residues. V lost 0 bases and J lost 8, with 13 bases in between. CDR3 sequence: CASSQEGFPGEKLFF. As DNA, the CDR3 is TGCGCCAGCAGCCAAGAAGGCTTTCCCGGGGAAAAACTGTTTTTT.

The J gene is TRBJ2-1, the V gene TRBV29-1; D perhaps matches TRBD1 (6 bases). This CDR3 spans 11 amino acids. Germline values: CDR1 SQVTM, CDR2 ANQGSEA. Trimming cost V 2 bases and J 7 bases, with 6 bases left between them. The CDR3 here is CSVEQGNEQFF. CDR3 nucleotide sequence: TGCAGCGTTGAACAGGGGAATGAGCAGTTCTTC.

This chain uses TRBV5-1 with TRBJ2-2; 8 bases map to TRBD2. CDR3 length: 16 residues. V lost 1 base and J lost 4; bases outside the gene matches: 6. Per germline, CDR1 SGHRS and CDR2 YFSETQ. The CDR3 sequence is CASSLLPGGRTGELFF. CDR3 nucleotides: TGCGCCAGCAGCTTGTTGCCGGGGGGGCGCACCGGGGAGCTGTTTTTT.

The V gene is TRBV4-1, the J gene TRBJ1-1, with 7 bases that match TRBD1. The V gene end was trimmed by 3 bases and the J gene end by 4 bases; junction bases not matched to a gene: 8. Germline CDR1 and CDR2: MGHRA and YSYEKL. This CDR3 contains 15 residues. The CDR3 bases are TGCGCCAGCAGCCATCCCACAGGGGTTGCCACTGAAGCTTTCTTT. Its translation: CASSHPTGVATEAFF.

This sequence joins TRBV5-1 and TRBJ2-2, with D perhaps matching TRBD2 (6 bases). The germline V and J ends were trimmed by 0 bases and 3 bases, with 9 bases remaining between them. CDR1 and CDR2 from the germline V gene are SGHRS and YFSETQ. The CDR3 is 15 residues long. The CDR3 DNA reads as TGCGCCAGCAGCTTGGGGGTAGCGGACACCGGGGAGCTGTTTTTT. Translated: CASSLGVADTGELFF.

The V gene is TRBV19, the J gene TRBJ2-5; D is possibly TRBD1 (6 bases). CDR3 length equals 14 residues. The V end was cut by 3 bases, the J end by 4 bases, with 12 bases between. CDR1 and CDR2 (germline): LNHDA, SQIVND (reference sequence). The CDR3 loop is CASSITGLAETQYF. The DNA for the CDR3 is TGTGCCAGTAGTATCACAGGGCTGGCAGAGACCCAGTACTTC.

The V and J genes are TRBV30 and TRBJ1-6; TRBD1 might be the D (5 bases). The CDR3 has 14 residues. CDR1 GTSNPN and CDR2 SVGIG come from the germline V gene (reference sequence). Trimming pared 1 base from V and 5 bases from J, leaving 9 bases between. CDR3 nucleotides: TGTGCCTGGAGTGGGACATGGGATAATTCACCCCTCCACTTT. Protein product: CAWSGTWDNSPLHF.

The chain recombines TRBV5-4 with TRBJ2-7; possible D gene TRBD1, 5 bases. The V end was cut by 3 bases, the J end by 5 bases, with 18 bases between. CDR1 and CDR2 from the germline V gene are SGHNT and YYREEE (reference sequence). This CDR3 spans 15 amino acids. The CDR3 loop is CASSSNSGAVNEQYF. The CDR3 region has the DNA TGTGCCAGCAGCTCCAACTCTGGGGCAGTGAACGAGCAGTACTTC.

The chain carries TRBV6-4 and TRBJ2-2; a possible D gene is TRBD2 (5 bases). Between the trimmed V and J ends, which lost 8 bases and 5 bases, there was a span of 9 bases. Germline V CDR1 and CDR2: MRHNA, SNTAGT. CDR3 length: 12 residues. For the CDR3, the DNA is TGTGCCAGCGGACGGGATACCGGGGAGCTGTTTTTT. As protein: CASGRDTGELFF.

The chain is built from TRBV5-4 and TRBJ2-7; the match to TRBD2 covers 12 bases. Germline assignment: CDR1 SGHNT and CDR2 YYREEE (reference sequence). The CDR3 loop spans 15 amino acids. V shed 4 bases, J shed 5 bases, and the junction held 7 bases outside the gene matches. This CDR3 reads CASSPTSGRLNEQYF. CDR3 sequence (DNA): TGTGCCAGCAGCCCCACTAGCGGGAGGCTCAACGAGCAGTACTTC.

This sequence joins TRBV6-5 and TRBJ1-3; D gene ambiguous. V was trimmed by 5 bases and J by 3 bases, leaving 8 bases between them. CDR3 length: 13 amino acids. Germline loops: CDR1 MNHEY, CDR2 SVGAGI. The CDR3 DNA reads TGTGCCAGCAGTAAGGGAGGTGGAAACACCATATATTTT. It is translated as CASSKGGGNTIYF.

The CDR3 nucleotides are TGTGCCAGTAGTCCTAGCGGGGCGAGGGGCCAAGAGACCCAGTACTTC. Amino acids: CASSPSGARGQETQYF. The chain is built from TRBV19 and TRBJ2-5; 9 positions match TRBD2. Germline-derived CDR1 and CDR2 are LNHDA and SQIVND (reference sequence). The CDR3 runs to 16 residues. Trimming cost V 5 bases and J 1 base; bases outside gene matches: 8.

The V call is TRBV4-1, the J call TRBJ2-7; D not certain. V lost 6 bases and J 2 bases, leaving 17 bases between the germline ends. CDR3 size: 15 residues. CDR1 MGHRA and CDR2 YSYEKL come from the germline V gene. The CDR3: CASSTSASGAYEQYF. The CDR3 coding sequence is TGCGCCAGCAGTACCAGCGCGAGTGGAGCCTACGAGCAGTACTTC.

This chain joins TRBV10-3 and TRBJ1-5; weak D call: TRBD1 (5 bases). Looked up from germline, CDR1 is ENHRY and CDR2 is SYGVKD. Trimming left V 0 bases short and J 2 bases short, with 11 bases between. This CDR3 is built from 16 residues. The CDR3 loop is CAISESVGVGNQPQHF. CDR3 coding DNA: TGTGCCATCAGTGAGTCCGTAGGGGTCGGCAATCAGCCCCAGCATTTT.

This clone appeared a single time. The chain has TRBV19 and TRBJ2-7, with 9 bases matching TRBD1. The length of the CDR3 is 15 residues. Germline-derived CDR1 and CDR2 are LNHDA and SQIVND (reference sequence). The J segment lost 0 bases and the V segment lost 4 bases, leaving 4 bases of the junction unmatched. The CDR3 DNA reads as TGTGCCAGTAGTAGTCCGGGACAGGGCTCCTACGAGCAGTACTTC. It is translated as CASSSPGQGSYEQYF. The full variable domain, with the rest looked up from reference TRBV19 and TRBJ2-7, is DGGITQSPKYLFRKEGQNVTLSCEQNLNHDAMYWYRQDPGQGLRLIYYSQIVNDFQKGDIAEGYSVSREKKESFPLTVTSAQKNPTAFYLCASSSPGQGSYEQYFGPGTRLTVT.

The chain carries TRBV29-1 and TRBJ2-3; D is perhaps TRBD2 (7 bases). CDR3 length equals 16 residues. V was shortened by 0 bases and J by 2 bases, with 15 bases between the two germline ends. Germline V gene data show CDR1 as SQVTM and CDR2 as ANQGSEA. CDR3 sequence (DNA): TGCAGCGTTGAAGATCCTTCCGGGGGGCCCACAGATACGCAGTATTTT. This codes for CSVEDPSGGPTDTQYF.